The 18 T cell receptor beta chains listed next were all sequenced from one sample in a study of blood T cell repertoires in COVID-19 (dated by TCRdb to the early 2020s). Library preparation used the immunoSEQ multiplex PCR assay. What TCRdb holds here is the immuneACCESS table cut down to in-frame rearrangements. Part of the clones is not present; checked against another copy, under half of the missing clones reflect an unresolved V gene, and the others are unexplained. Here the sample has around 140,000 clones; over 70% occur a single time. Of the sample, approximately 45% is held by the ten largest clones. The material sequenced was peripheral blood. Every receptor here comes from a human donor in a cohort sampled during active COVID-19.

The chain couples TRBV7-2 to TRBJ1-1, with D possibly TRBD1 on 5 matching bases. V was clipped by 3 bases and J by 2 bases, with 10 bases between them. Germline V gene sequence: CDR1 SGHTA, CDR2 FQGNSA. The CDR3 sequence is 14 residues long. CDR3 coding DNA: TGTGCCAGCAGCTTGGCGGGGGTTAACACTGAAGCTTTCTTT. Encoded protein: CASSLAGVNTEAFF.

This sequence joins TRBV4-2 and TRBJ1-1; D gene ambiguous. Trimming shortened V by 0 bases and J by 4 bases, and 12 bases separated the two germline ends. The CDR3 covers 15 residues. Germline CDR1 and CDR2: LGHNA and YNFKEQ. CDR3: CASSQDLRLGTEAFF. The CDR3 nucleotides read TGTGCCAGCAGCCAAGATTTGAGGCTCGGCACTGAAGCTTTCTTT.

The DNA for the CDR3 is TGCGCCAGCAGGCCGCTAGCGGGAGAGGCAGATACGCAGTATTTT. Translated: CASRPLAGEADTQYF. The V call is TRBV5-1, the J call TRBJ2-3, with 10 bases identical to TRBD2. V gave up 5 bases and J gave up 4 bases; unmatched junction bases: 7. This CDR3 region has 15 residues. CDR1 and CDR2 (germline): SGHRS, YFSETQ.

This clone was seen just once. CDR3 DNA sequence: TGCGCCAGCAGCGCCAGACCAGGGGGCGCAGACTATGGCTACACCTTC. Protein product: CASSARPGGADYGYTF. V gene TRBV5-1 combines with J gene TRBJ1-2; 8 bases map to TRBD1. Germline-derived CDR1 and CDR2 are SGHRS and YFSETQ. V lost 4 bases, J lost 3 bases, and 11 bases stayed unmatched. This CDR3 spans 16 amino acids.

This clone was seen once. The chain has TRBV7-3 and TRBJ2-2; 13 bases match TRBD2. Germline assignment: CDR1 SGHTA and CDR2 FQGTGA. CDR3 length: 16 amino acids. The V segment lost 5 bases and the J segment 7 bases; nucleotides outside the gene matches: 7. The CDR3 here is CASSLGTSGAGGELFF. As DNA, the CDR3 is TGTGCCAGCAGCCTCGGGACTAGCGGGGCTGGCGGGGAGCTGTTTTTT.

This clone was picked up a small number of times. The CDR3 spells CATSEGKQGANYGYTF. The CDR3 DNA follows: TGTGCCACCAGTGAGGGGAAACAGGGAGCTAACTATGGCTACACCTTC. The V and J genes are TRBV24-1 and TRBJ1-2; weak D call: TRBD1 (6 bases). CDR1 is KGHDR, CDR2 SFDVKD, per germline. The CDR3 has 16 residues. Deletions cut 4 bases from V and 0 bases from J, with 14 bases between.

CDR3 loop: CAFRGLVTNTGELFF. CDR3 sequence (DNA): TGTGCCTTTAGGGGCCTAGTTACGAACACCGGGGAGCTGTTTTTT. This chain links TRBV30 with TRBJ2-2, with D tentatively TRBD1 (5 bases). Germline loops: CDR1 GTSNPN, CDR2 SVGIG (reference sequence). Trimming stripped 7 bases from V and 0 bases from J, with 15 bases between. CDR3 size: 15 residues.

V gene TRBV6-4 combines with J gene TRBJ2-3; 9 bases map to TRBD2. In germline, CDR1 is MRHNA, CDR2 SNTAGT. The CDR3 has 15 residues. After removal of 3 bases from V and 2 bases from J, the junction contained 3 bases not matched to a gene. Here the CDR3 reads CASSEAGGNTDTQYF. CDR3 nucleotide sequence: TGTGCCAGCAGTGAAGCGGGAGGCAACACAGATACGCAGTATTTT.

This chain links TRBV9 with TRBJ1-6; D might be TRBD1 (5 bases). Germline V lookup: CDR1 SGDLS, CDR2 YYNGEE. The CDR3 extends over 14 amino acids. V shed 0 bases and J shed 7 bases, with 8 bases lying between them. The chain's CDR3 is CASSVVTENSPLHF. CDR3 bases: TGTGCCAGCAGCGTAGTGACAGAGAATTCACCCCTCCACTTT.

The sample holds a few counts of this clone. The V gene is TRBV7-3, the J gene TRBJ2-2, with 11 bases identical to TRBD2. Germline loops: CDR1 SGHTA, CDR2 FQGTGA. This CDR3 contains 16 residues. Unmatched junction bases numbered 2, after V lost 5 bases and J lost 0 bases. Written as DNA, the CDR3 is TGTGCCAGCAGCCTAGCGGGGGGCCCGAACACCGGGGAGCTGTTTTTT. It specifies CASSLAGGPNTGELFF.

A single count supports this clone. This rearrangement joins TRBV11-2 to TRBJ1-5; weak D call: TRBD1 (5 bases). The CDR3 runs to 15 residues. Germline V gene sequence: CDR1 SGHAT, CDR2 FQNNGV. V was shortened by 0 bases and J by 3 bases, with 9 bases between the two germline ends. In DNA form, the CDR3 reads TGTGCCAGCAGCTTAGATGGGGCGAACAATCAGCCCCAGCATTTT. It encodes CASSLDGANNQPQHF.

The chain carries TRBV27 and TRBJ2-3; D is ambiguous. Trimming shortened V by 4 bases and J by 2 bases, and 16 bases separated the two germline ends. Germline CDR1 is MNHEY and CDR2 is SMNVEV (reference sequence). This CDR3 spans 16 amino acids. The CDR3 reads CASSSDAGYLTDTQYF. The DNA of the CDR3 is TGTGCCAGCAGTTCCGATGCCGGGTATCTCACAGATACGCAGTATTTT.

The chain uses TRBV10-3 and TRBJ2-6; D is possibly TRBD1 (6 bases). Germline V gives CDR1 ENHRY, CDR2 SYGVKD. The V end was cut by 10 bases, the J end by 1 base, with 23 bases between. This CDR3 comprises 18 residues. The CDR3 protein is CATGTSVGRGSGANVLTF. CDR3 nucleotides: TGTGCCACCGGCACTTCCGTTGGCAGGGGATCTGGGGCCAACGTCCTGACTTTC.

The chain combines TRBV6-5 with TRBJ2-3; D call uncertain. Per germline, CDR1 MNHEY and CDR2 SVGAGI. The CDR3 has 14 amino acids. V was cut by 1 base and J by 3 bases, with 8 bases left in between. CDR3 sequence (DNA): TGTGCCAGCAGTTACTTGGCTGGTACAGATACGCAGTATTTT. As protein: CASSYLAGTDTQYF.

This chain uses TRBV12-3 or TRBV12-4 with TRBJ2-7; D is unclear. This CDR3 comprises 13 residues. Trimming shortened V by 2 bases and J by 3 bases, and 8 bases separated the two germline ends. CDR3 in DNA: TGTGCCAGCAGTTTACCGGTCCTCTACGAGCAGTACGTC. It yields the protein CASSLPVLYEQYV.

The CDR3 bases are TGTGCCAGCAGCTTATCGACAGGGGCGACAGATACGCAGTATTTT. Amino acid sequence: CASSLSTGATDTQYF. The rearrangement uses TRBV7-9 and TRBJ2-3; 8 nucleotides align to TRBD1. The CDR3 contains 15 residues. The germline CDR1 and CDR2 sequences are SEHNR and FQNEAQ (reference sequence). The ends lost 2 bases at V and 3 bases at J; junction bases unmatched: 4.

The rearrangement links TRBV3-1 (or the pseudogene TRBV3-2) to TRBJ2-5; D unclear. Trimming took off 4 bases at V and 3 bases at J, with 6 bases between the two ends. The CDR3 covers 12 residues. Germline V gene lookup returns CDR1 LGHDT and CDR2 YNNKEL (reference sequence). The CDR3 reads CASSPLEETQYF. CDR3 DNA sequence: TGTGCCAGCAGCCCACTGGAAGAGACCCAGTACTTC.

The chain combines TRBV5-1 with TRBJ1-1, with 7 nucleotides matching TRBD1. V lost 5 bases to trimming and J lost 7 bases; unmatched junction nucleotides: 11. Germline CDR1 is SGHRS and CDR2 is YFSETQ. CDR3 size: 14 residues. DNA for the CDR3: TGCGCCAGCAGACTATCGACAGGGTTCGGTGAAGCTTTCTTT. Its protein is CASRLSTGFGEAFF.